This T cell receptor (beta chain) was documented in a study of patients and donors after allogeneic stem cell transplantation. TCRdb re-called the RT-PCR reads with MiXCR, one entry per CDR3 protein. Of fewer than 180,000 distinct CDR3 sequences in the sample, 37% were seen once. Germline values: CDR1 SGHTA, CDR2 FQGTGA. V was clipped by 4 bases and J by 3 bases; unmatched bases: 2. The CDR3 consists of 13 residues. The chain employs TRBV7-3 and TRBJ2-7, with 8 bases lining up with TRBD2. Sequenced material: blood, either unsorted or a sorted T cell fraction (not recorded which). The sequence came from a human donor who was either an allogeneic HSCT recipient or a stem cell or donor lymphocyte infusion donor (not recorded which). It is not recorded whose cells these are; they may come from a transplant donor. CDR3 loop: CASSSSGGYEQYF. The DNA of the CDR3 is TGTGCCAGCAGCTCAAGCGGGGGCTACGAGCAGTACTTC.